This T cell receptor (beta chain) was identified in a study of T cell changes during pregnancy in multiple sclerosis. The method was immunoSEQ multiplex PCR; TCRdb's version includes in-frame clones alone and lacks a portion of them. This table has 36,000 or so clones, about 91% appearing once. Germline values: CDR1 MNHEY, CDR2 SVGAGI. There are 15 residues in the CDR3. The trim removed 0 bases at V and 1 base at J, leaving 2 bases unmatched. The chain joins TRBV6-5 to TRBJ1-2, with TRBD1 matching over 7 bases. The sample consisted of CD8+ T cells from peripheral blood mononuclear cells, taken in the third trimester of pregnancy. The sequence was obtained from a female donor with multiple sclerosis, enrolled in a pregnancy study. The chain's CDR3 is CASSYSRDSNYGYTF. CDR3 nucleotides: TGTGCCAGCAGTTACTCCAGGGACAGTAACTATGGCTACACCTTC.